This TCR beta chain came from a study of T cells in Graves' hyperthyroidism and ophthalmopathy. RNA transcripts provided the source from which TCR beta CDR3 regions were amplified. First-round RT-PCR of the TCR CDR3 relied on the HTBI primer set. TCRdb re-analysed the multiplex PCR reads in MiXCR, keeping a single row per CDR3 protein. Of about 540,000 distinct CDR3 sequences in the sample, about 43% were seen once. There are 16 residues in the CDR3. V was pared by 5 bases and J by 3 bases, with 20 bases between. Germline-derived CDR1 and CDR2 are SGDLS and YYNGEE. Whole-study results and caveats: Ophthalmopathy and stable hyperthyroidism were told apart by a 13 V-J model. Most thyroid clonotypes that were expanded above 0.001 also turned up in blood. Model output signaled ophthalmopathy a median roughly six months ahead of onset.

As to this clonotype: Antigen unknown.

The chain recombines TRBV9 with TRBJ1-1; D remains ambiguous. The receptor's source is a woman younger than 35 with Graves' hyperthyroidism. Sequenced sample: peripheral blood or thyroid tissue (not recorded which). CDR3 coding DNA: TGTGCCAGCAGTGCCATCGGGGTACCGAGGGACACTGAAGCTTTCTTT. Translating gives CASSAIGVPRDTEAFF.